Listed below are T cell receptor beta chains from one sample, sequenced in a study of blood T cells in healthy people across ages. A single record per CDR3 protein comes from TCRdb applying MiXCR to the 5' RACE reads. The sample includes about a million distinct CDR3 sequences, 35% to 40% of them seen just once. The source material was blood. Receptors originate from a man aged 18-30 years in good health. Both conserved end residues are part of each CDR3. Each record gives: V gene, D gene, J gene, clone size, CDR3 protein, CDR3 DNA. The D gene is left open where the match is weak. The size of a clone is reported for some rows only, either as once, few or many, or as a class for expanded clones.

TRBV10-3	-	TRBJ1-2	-	CATGTGTYGYTF	TGTGCCACCGGAACAGGAACCTATGGCTACACCTTC
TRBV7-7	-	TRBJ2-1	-	CASSLAHPDEQFF	TGTGCTAGCAGCTTAGCGCACCCGGATGAGCAGTTCTTC
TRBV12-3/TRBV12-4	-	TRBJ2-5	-	CASTWGFQETQYF	TGTGCCAGCACCTGGGGCTTTCAAGAGACCCAGTACTTC
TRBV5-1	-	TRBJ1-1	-	CASRTGTEAFF	TGCGCCAGCCGGACCGGCACTGAAGCTTTCTTT
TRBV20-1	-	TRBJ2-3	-	CSAKLVTSTDTQYF	TGCAGTGCTAAACTAGTTACTAGCACAGATACGCAGTATTTT
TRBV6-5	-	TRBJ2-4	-	CASSETLRQKNIQYF	TGTGCCAGCAGTGAAACTCTACGACAGAAAAACATTCAGTACTTC
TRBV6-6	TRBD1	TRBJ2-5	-	CASSRQGIETQYF	TGTGCCAGCAGTCGACAGGGCATAGAGACCCAGTACTTC
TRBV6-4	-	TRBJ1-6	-	CASSDSAVLNSPLHF	TGTGCCAGCAGTGACTCGGCTGTCCTTAATTCACCCCTCCACTTT
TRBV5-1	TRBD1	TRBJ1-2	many	CASSSRTGKGYTF	TGCGCCAGCAGCTCCCGGACAGGGAAAGGCTACACCTTC
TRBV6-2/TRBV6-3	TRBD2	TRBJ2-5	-	CASSWIAGGPWNEQYF	TGTGCCAGCAGTTGGATTGCGGGGGGGCCTTGGAATGAGCAGTACTTC
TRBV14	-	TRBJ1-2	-	CASSRRAGANYGYTF	TGTGCCAGCAGCCGTCGTGCAGGGGCCAACTATGGCTACACCTTC
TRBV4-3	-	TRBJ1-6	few	CASSQEYGGYLNSPLHF	TGCGCCAGCAGCCAGGAATACGGGGGCTACCTGAATTCACCCCTCCACTTT
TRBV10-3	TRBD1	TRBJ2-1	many	CAIISRQGNEQFF	TGTGCCATCATCAGTAGACAGGGGAATGAGCAGTTCTTC
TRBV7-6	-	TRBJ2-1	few	CASSLGTNSYNEQFF	TGTGCCAGCAGCTTAGGGACTAACTCCTACAATGAGCAGTTCTTC
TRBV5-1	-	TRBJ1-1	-	CASSLNINTEAFF	TGCGCCAGCAGCTTGAATATAAACACTGAAGCTTTCTTT
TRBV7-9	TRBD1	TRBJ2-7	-	CASSVTGESPSYEQYF	TGTGCCAGCAGCGTCACAGGGGAAAGTCCCTCCTACGAGCAGTACTTC
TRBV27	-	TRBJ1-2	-	CASSLGDNYSYTF	TGTGCCAGCAGTTTGGGGGACAACTATAGCTACACCTTC
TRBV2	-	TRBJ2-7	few	CASSERDLSYEQYF	TGTGCCAGCAGTGAACGTGACCTCTCCTACGAGCAGTACTTC
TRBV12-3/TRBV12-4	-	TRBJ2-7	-	CASSVAAGREQYF	TGTGCCAGCAGTGTAGCGGCAGGGCGTGAGCAGTACTTC
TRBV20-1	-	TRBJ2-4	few	CSARDLGQGAHIQYF	TGCAGTGCTAGAGATCTTGGGCAGGGCGCCCACATTCAGTACTTC
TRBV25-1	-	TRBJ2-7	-	CASGWDPYNEQYF	TGTGCCAGCGGATGGGACCCATACAATGAGCAGTACTTC
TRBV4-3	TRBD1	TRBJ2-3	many	CASSPRTGKLDTQYF	TGCGCCAGCAGCCCGCGGACAGGGAAGTTAGATACGCAGTATTTT
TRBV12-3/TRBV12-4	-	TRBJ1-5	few	CASSFQDISNQPQHF	TGTGCCAGCAGTTTCCAAGATATAAGCAATCAGCCCCAGCATTTT
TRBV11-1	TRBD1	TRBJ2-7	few	CASSVDRDEQYF	TGTGCCAGCAGCGTTGACAGGGATGAGCAGTACTTC
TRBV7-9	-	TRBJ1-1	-	CASSLEAALAFF	TGTGCCAGCAGCTTAGAGGCAGCCCTCGCTTTCTTT
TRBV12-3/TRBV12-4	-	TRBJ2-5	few	CASTHAGTRTWSQYF	TGTGCCAGCACCCACGCCGGGACAAGGACTTGGAGCCAGTACTTC
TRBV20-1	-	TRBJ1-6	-	CSASEGGVNSPLHF	TGCAGTGCTAGTGAAGGGGGAGTAAATTCACCCCTCCACTTT
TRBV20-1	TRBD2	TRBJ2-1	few	CSASSGGAIYEQFF	TGCAGTGCTAGTAGCGGGGGGGCTATCTATGAGCAGTTCTTC
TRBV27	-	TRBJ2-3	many	CASSLRWPTDTQYF	TGTGCCAGCAGTTTAAGGTGGCCAACAGATACGCAGTATTTT
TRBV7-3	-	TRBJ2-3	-	CASREQGPSTDTQYF	TGTGCCAGCAGGGAACAGGGCCCTAGCACAGATACGCAGTATTTT
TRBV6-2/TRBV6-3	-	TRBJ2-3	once	CASGRPPEIYADTQYF	TGTGCCAGCGGGCGACCCCCAGAGATTTATGCAGATACGCAGTATTTT
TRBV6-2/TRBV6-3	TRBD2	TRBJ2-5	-	CASKPAGGLGETQYF	TGTGCCAGCAAGCCAGCGGGAGGCCTCGGGGAGACCCAGTACTTC
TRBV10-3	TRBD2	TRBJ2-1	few	CAISVLAGAGGDNEQFF	TGTGCCATCAGTGTCTTAGCGGGGGCCGGAGGGGACAATGAGCAGTTCTTC
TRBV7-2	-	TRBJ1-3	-	CTSSLKSSSGNTIYF	TGTACCAGCAGCTTAAAGAGCAGCTCTGGAAACACCATATATTTT
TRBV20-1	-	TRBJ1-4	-	CSANTRHRSEKPFF	TGCAGTGCTAATACCCGCCACCGTTCGGAAAAACCGTTTTTT
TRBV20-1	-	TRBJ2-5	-	CSARHNFQETQYF	TGCAGTGCTAGACACAACTTCCAAGAGACCCAGTACTTC
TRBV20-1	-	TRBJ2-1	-	CSPWTSSYNEQFF	TGCAGCCCTTGGACAAGCTCTTACAATGAGCAGTTCTTC